The rows below give T cell receptor beta chains drawn from one sample of a study of T-cell reconstitution after alpha-beta-depleted transplantation in children. TCRdb analysed the PCR reads with MiXCR anew, one entry per CDR3 protein. The sample shows about 980,000 distinct CDR3 sequences, about 29% of them seen only once. This sample comprised PBMCs, mostly from graft donor cells, obtained 360 days after TCRalphabeta/CD19-depleted stem cell transplant. The receptors stem from a boy in the first two years of life who had a stem cell transplant for SCID, so the T cells may come from the graft donor. The CDR3 runs from the conserved cysteine through the conserved F or W. The D gene is left open where the match is weak. The size field is filled for only some rows; it gives once, few, many or a size class.

V gene: TRBV6-5; D gene: -; clone size: -; J gene: TRBJ1-3; CDR3 protein: CASSYSGGNTIYF; CDR3 DNA: TGTGCCAGCAGTTACTCTGGGGGAAACACCATATATTTT
V gene: TRBV12-3/TRBV12-4; D gene: -; clone size: few; J gene: TRBJ2-1; CDR3 protein: CASSLGGGPHNEQFF; CDR3 DNA: TGTGCCAGCAGTTTAGGTGGGGGGCCCCACAATGAGCAGTTCTTC
V gene: TRBV5-1; D gene: TRBD2; clone size: -; J gene: TRBJ2-3; CDR3 protein: CASSSYTSGTQYF; CDR3 DNA: TGCGCCAGCAGCTCCTATACTAGCGGAACGCAGTATTTT
V gene: TRBV7-9; D gene: -; clone size: -; J gene: TRBJ2-3; CDR3 protein: CASSWGLRFSDTQYF; CDR3 DNA: TGTGCCAGCAGCTGGGGACTCCGCTTTTCCGATACGCAGTATTTT
V gene: TRBV20-1; D gene: TRBD1; clone size: -; J gene: TRBJ2-7; CDR3 protein: CSARRDRLQEQYF; CDR3 DNA: TGCAGTGCACGCCGGGACAGACTACAGGAGCAGTACTTC
V gene: TRBV20-1; D gene: -; clone size: -; J gene: TRBJ1-2; CDR3 protein: CSATAPRGLYYGYTF; CDR3 DNA: TGCAGTGCTACCGCCCCCCGGGGGCTCTACTATGGCTACACCTTC
V gene: TRBV29-1; D gene: -; clone size: -; J gene: TRBJ2-1; CDR3 protein: CSAGRGWGNEQFF; CDR3 DNA: TGCAGCGCAGGGAGAGGTTGGGGGAATGAGCAGTTCTTC
V gene: TRBV4-1; D gene: -; clone size: -; J gene: TRBJ2-5; CDR3 protein: CASSRVSISETQYF; CDR3 DNA: TGCGCCAGCAGCCGGGTTTCGATTTCGGAGACCCAGTACTTC
V gene: TRBV2; D gene: -; clone size: few; J gene: TRBJ2-5; CDR3 protein: CASSSEGRETQYF; CDR3 DNA: TGTGCCAGCAGTTCAGAGGGGCGGGAGACCCAGTACTTC
V gene: TRBV20-1; D gene: -; clone size: few; J gene: TRBJ2-5; CDR3 protein: CSAPPGPETQYF; CDR3 DNA: TGCAGTGCTCCTCCGGGACCGGAGACCCAGTACTTC
V gene: TRBV12-3/TRBV12-4; D gene: -; clone size: once; J gene: TRBJ2-2; CDR3 protein: CASWPTGGTTGELFF; CDR3 DNA: TGTGCCAGCTGGCCAACCGGGGGAACGACCGGGGAGCTGTTTTTT
V gene: TRBV6-4; D gene: -; clone size: few; J gene: TRBJ2-1; CDR3 protein: CASSDSNAIEYNEQFF; CDR3 DNA: TGTGCCAGCAGTGACTCGAATGCGATAGAATACAATGAGCAGTTCTTC
V gene: TRBV6-5; D gene: -; clone size: -; J gene: TRBJ2-2; CDR3 protein: CASSYGHLNTGELFF; CDR3 DNA: TGTGCCAGCAGTTACGGGCACTTGAACACCGGGGAGCTGTTTTTT
V gene: TRBV5-1; D gene: -; clone size: -; J gene: TRBJ2-7; CDR3 protein: CASSSDGSYEQYF; CDR3 DNA: TGCGCCAGCAGCTCGGACGGTTCCTACGAGCAGTACTTC
V gene: TRBV20-1; D gene: TRBD2; clone size: few; J gene: TRBJ2-1; CDR3 protein: CSAKKLAGVYNEQFF; CDR3 DNA: TGCAGTGCTAAAAAACTAGCGGGGGTTTACAATGAGCAGTTCTTC
V gene: TRBV5-1; D gene: -; clone size: -; J gene: TRBJ2-3; CDR3 protein: CASSIRDHTDTQYF; CDR3 DNA: TGCGCCAGCAGCATCCGGGACCACACAGATACGCAGTATTTT
V gene: TRBV4-3; D gene: TRBD2; clone size: -; J gene: TRBJ2-1; CDR3 protein: CASSQYSFLRGVNEQFF; CDR3 DNA: TGCGCCAGCAGCCAGTACAGCTTTCTCCGGGGGGTCAATGAGCAGTTCTTC
V gene: TRBV11-2; D gene: TRBD2; clone size: few; J gene: TRBJ2-3; CDR3 protein: CASLRWAGVPLWTDTQYF; CDR3 DNA: TGTGCCAGCCTGAGGTGGGCGGGGGTGCCCCTGTGGACAGATACGCAGTATTTT